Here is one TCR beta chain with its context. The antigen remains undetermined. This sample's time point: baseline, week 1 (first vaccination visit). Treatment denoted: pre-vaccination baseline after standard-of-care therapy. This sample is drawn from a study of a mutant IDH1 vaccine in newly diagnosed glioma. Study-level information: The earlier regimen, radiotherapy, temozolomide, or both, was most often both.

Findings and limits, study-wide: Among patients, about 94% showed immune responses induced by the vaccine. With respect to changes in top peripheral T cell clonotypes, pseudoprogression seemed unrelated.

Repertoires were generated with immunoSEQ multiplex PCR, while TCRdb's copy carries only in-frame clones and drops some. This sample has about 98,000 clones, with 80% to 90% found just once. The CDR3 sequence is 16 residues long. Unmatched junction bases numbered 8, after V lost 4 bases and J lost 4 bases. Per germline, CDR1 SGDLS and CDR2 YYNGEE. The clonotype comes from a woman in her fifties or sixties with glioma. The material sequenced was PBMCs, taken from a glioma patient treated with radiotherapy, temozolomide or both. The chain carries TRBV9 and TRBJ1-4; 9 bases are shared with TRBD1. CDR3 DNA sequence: TGTGCCAGCAGCCCGCCGGGACAGGGCGTTAATGAAAAACTGTTTTTT. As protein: CASSPPGQGVNEKLFF.